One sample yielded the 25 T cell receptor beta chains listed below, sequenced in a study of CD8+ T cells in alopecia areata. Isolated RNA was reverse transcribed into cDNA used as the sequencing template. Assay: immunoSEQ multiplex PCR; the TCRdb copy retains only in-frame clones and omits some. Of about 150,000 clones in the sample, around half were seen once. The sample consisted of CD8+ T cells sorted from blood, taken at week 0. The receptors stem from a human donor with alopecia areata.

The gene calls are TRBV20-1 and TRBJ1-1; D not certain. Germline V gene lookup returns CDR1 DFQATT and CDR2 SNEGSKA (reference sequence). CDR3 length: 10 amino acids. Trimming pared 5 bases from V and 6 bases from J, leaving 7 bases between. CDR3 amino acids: CSAPGAEAFF. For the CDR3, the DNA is TGCAGTGCTCCCGGAGCTGAAGCTTTCTTT.

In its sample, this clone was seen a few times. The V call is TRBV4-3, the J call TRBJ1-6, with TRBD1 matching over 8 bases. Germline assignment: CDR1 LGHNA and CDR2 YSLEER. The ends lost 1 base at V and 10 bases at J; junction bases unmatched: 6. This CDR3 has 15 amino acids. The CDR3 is CASSQGTGGSSPLHF. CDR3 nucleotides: TGCGCCAGCAGCCAAGGAACAGGGGGAAGCTCACCCCTCCACTTT.

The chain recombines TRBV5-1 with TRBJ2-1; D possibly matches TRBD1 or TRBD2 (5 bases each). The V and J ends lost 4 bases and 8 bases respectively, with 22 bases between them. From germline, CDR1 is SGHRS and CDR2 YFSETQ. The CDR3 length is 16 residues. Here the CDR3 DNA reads TGCGCCAGCAGCCCGACCGGGACCCGGCCTTTGGATGAGCAGTTCTTC. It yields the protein CASSPTGTRPLDEQFF.

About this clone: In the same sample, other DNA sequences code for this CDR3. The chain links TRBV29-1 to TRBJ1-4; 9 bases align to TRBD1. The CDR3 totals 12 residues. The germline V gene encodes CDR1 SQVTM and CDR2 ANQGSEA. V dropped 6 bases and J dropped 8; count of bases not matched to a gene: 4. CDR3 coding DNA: TGCAGCGTGGGACAGGGAACCGAAAAACTGTTTTTT. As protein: CSVGQGTEKLFF.

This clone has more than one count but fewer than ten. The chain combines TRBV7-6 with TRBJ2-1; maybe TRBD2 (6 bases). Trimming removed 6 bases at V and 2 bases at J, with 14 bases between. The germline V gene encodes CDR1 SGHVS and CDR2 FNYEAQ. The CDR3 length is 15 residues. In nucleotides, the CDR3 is TGTGCCAGCAGGCCTCTAGCGATCCCCTACAATGAGCAGTTCTTC. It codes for CASRPLAIPYNEQFF.

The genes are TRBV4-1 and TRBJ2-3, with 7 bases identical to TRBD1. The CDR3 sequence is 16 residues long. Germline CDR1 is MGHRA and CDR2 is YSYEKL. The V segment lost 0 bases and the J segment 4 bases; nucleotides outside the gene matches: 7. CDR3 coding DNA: TGCGCCAGCAGCCAAGAACCCGACAGGGAGCCAGATACGCAGTATTTT. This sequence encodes CASSQEPDREPDTQYF.

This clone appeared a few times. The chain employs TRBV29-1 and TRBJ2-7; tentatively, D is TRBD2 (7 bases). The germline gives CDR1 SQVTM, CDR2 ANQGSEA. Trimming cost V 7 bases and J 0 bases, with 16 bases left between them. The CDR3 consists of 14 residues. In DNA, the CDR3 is TGCAGCGCGGTGGCGGGGGCAAGCTCCTACGAGCAGTACTTC. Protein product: CSAVAGASSYEQYF.

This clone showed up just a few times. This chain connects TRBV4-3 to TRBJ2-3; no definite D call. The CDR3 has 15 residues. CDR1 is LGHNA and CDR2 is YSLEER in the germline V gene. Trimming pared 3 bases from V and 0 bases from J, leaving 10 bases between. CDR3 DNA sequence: TGCGCCAGCAGCCAGAGGCCCAGTAGCACAGATACGCAGTATTTT. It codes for CASSQRPSSTDTQYF.

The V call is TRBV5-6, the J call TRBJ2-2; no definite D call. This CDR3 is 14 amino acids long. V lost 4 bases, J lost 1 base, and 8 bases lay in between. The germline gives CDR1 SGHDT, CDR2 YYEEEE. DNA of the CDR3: TGTGCCAGCAGCCCTATCGGGAACACCGGGGAGCTGTTTTTT. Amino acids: CASSPIGNTGELFF.

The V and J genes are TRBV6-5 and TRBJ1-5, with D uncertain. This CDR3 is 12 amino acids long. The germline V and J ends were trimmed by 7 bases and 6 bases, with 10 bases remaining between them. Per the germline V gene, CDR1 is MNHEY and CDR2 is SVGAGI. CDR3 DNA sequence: TGTGCCAGCATCCTGGGGAGTCAGCCCCAGCATTTT. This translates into CASILGSQPQHF.

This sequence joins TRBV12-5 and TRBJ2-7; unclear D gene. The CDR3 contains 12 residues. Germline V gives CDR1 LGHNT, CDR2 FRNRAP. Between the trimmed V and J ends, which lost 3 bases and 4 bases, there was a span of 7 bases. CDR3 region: CASGFGPYEQYF. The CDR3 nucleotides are TGTGCTAGTGGTTTCGGGCCTTACGAGCAGTACTTC.

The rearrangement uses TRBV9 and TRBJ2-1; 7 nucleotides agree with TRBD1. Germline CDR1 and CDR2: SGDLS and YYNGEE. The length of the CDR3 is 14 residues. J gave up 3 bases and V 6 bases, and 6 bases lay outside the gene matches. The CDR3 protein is CASTGTDNYNEQFF. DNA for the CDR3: TGTGCCAGCACTGGGACAGACAACTACAATGAGCAGTTCTTC.

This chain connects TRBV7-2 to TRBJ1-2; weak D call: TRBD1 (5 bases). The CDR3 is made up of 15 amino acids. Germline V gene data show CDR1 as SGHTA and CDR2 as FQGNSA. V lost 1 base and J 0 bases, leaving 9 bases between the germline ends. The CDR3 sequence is CASSLVDSSNYGYTF. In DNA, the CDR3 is TGTGCCAGCAGCTTAGTTGACAGCTCTAACTATGGCTACACCTTC.

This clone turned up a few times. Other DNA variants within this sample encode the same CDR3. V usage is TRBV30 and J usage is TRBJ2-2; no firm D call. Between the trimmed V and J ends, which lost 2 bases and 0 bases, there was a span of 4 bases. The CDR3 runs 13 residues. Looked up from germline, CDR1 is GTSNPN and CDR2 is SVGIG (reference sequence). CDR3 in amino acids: CAWSFTNTGELFF. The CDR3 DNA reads TGTGCCTGGAGTTTCACGAACACCGGGGAGCTGTTTTTT.

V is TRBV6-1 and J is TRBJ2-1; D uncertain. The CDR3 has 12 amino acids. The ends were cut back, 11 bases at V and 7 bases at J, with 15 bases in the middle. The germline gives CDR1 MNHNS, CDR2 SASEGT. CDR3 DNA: TGTGCCGTAATCCTGTTATCGAATGAGCAGTTCTTC. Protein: CAVILLSNEQFF.

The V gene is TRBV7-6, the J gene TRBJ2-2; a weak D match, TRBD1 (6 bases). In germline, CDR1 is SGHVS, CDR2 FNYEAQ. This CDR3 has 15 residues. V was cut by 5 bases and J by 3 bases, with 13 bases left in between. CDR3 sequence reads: CASSQRQADTGELFF. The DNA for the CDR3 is TGTGCCAGCAGCCAACGACAGGCAGACACCGGGGAGCTGTTTTTT.

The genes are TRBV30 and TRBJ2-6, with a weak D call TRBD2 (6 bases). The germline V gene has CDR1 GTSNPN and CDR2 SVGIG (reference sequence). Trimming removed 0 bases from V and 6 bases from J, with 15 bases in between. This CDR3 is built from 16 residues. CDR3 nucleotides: TGTGCCTGGAGTGTACATGGCGGGGCTGAGGCCAACGTCCTGACTTTC. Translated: CAWSVHGGAEANVLTF.

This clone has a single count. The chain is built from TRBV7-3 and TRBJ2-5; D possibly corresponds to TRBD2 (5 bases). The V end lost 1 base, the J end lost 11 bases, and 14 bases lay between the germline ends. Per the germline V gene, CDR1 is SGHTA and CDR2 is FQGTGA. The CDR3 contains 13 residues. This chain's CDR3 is CASSLNLGSEQYF. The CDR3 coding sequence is TGTGCCAGCAGCTTAAATTTGGGGAGTGAGCAGTACTTC.

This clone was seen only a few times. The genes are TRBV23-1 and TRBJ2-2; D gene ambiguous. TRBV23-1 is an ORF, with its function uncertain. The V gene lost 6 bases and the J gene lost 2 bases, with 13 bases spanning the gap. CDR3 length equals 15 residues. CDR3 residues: CASSQDRQNTGELFF. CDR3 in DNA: TGCGCCAGCAGCCAAGATCGGCAAAACACCGGGGAGCTGTTTTTT.

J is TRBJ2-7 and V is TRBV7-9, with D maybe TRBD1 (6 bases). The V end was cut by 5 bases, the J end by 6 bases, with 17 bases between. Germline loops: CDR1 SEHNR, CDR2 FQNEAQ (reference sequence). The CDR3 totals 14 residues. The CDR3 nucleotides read TGTGCCAGCAGCCAATATACAGGGTCCCTCGAGCAGTACTTC. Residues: CASSQYTGSLEQYF.

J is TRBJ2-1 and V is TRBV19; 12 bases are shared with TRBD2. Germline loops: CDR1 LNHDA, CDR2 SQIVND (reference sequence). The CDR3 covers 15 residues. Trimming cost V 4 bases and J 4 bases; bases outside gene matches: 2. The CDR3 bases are TGTGCCAGTAGTACTAGCGGGGGGGAATACAATGAGCAGTTCTTC. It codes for CASSTSGGEYNEQFF.

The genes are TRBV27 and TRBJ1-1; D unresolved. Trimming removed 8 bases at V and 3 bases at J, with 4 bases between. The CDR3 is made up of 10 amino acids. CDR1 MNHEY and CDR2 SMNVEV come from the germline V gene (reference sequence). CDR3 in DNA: TGTGCCAGCGGTTACACTGAAGCTTTCTTT. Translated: CASGYTEAFF.

DNA for the CDR3: TGCGCCAGCAGCCAAGATTTGGACAGGGTGCTGGACACTGAAGCTTTCTTT. Translating it yields CASSQDLDRVLDTEAFF. V usage is TRBV4-3 and J usage is TRBJ1-1; 8 bases match TRBD1. Germline CDR1 is LGHNA and CDR2 is YSLEER. The CDR3 contains 17 residues. The ends lost 0 bases at V and 3 bases at J; junction bases unmatched: 9.

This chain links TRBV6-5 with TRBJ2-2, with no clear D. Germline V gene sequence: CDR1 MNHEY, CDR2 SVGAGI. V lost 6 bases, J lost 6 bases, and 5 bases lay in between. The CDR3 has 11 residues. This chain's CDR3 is CASRSSGELFF. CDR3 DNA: TGTGCCAGCAGATCCTCCGGGGAGCTGTTTTTT.

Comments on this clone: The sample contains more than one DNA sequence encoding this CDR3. The CDR3 protein is CAWSVSGGAGDTQYF. The CDR3, as DNA: TGTGCCTGGAGTGTTAGCGGGGGGGCAGGAGATACGCAGTATTTT. This chain links TRBV30 with TRBJ2-3; 11 nucleotides match TRBD2. Germline loops: CDR1 GTSNPN, CDR2 SVGIG (reference sequence). With V trimmed by 0 bases and J by 5 bases, 4 bases remained unmatched. CDR3 size: 15 residues.